The clone carrying this TCR beta chain has ten or more counts. Its target is not known. The sample belongs to a study of identical twins. V shed 3 bases, J shed 7 bases, and the junction held 9 bases outside the gene matches. Germline V gene data show CDR1 as SGHRS and CDR2 as YFSETQ. The CDR3 is 14 amino acids. MiXCR, run by TCRdb on the 5' RACE reads, gives a single entry per CDR3 protein. The data contain 150,000 or so distinct CDR3 sequences, approximately 4% of them seen just once; the ten biggest clones take up around 8%. Donors were all healthy Caucasians. Whole-study results and caveats: Out-of-frame alpha sequences shared by twins were enriched for low generation probability. Possibly, invariant MAIT and iNKT cells partly confounded zero-insertion analyses. Fewer insertions marked abundant cord blood beta clonotypes; young adult naive trended weakly, memory not at all.

What was sequenced was memory T cells sorted from blood. The V call is TRBV5-1, the J call TRBJ1-2; TRBD1 aligns across 7 bases. This receptor was taken from a man aged 18 to 30 in good health. The CDR3 protein is CASSSTGMQGGYTF. In DNA form, the CDR3 reads TGCGCCAGCAGCTCGACAGGGATGCAGGGTGGCTACACCTTC.